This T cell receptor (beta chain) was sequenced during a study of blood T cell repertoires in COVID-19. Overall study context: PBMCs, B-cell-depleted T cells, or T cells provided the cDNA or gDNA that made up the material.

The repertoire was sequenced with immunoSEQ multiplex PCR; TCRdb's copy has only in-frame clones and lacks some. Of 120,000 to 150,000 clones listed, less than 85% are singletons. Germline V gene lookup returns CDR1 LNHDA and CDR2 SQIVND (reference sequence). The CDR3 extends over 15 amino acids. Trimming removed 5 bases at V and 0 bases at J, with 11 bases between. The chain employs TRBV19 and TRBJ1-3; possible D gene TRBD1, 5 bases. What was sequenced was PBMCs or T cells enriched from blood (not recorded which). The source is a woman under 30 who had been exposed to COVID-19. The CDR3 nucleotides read TGTGCCAGTAGTCCCACTGACAGCTCTGGAAACACCATATATTTT. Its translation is CASSPTDSSGNTIYF.